Listed here are 16 T cell receptor beta chains from one sample, sequenced in a study of T cells in tumors after PD-1 blockade. The method was immunoSEQ multiplex PCR; TCRdb's version includes in-frame clones alone and lacks a portion of them. This table has fewer than 2,000 clones, roughly 64% appearing once. The sample here was tumor tissue, taken before anti-PD-1 treatment. The source of these receptors is a human donor with cutaneous squamous cell carcinoma.

The chain links TRBV30 to TRBJ2-7; TRBD2 aligns across 7 bases. This CDR3 has 15 amino acids. The germline V gene encodes CDR1 GTSNPN and CDR2 SVGIG (reference sequence). Trimming at V came to 0 bases and at J to 4 bases, leaving 9 bases not matched to a gene. Here the CDR3 reads CAWSVSGGEVYEQYF. CDR3 sequence (DNA): TGTGCCTGGAGTGTATCTGGGGGGGAGGTGTACGAGCAGTACTTC.

V is TRBV28 and J is TRBJ2-1, with D uncertain. Trimming shortened V by 6 bases and J by 12 bases, and 18 bases separated the two germline ends. In germline, CDR1 is MDHEN, CDR2 SYDVKM. This CDR3 is 13 amino acids long. The CDR3 reads CASSSPGMRRQFF. The CDR3 coding sequence is TGTGCCAGCAGCTCCCCGGGTATGAGAAGGCAGTTCTTC.

The J gene is TRBJ2-7, the V gene TRBV7-9, with D maybe TRBD2 (7 bases). The V end lost 1 base, the J end lost 11 bases, and 12 bases lay between the germline ends. Germline V gives CDR1 SEHNR, CDR2 FQNEAQ (reference sequence). The CDR3 is 12 residues long. DNA for the CDR3: TGTGCCAGCAGCTTAGAAGGGGGGGCCGAGTACTTC. Encoded protein: CASSLEGGAEYF. The complete variable domain, with remaining parts taken from reference TRBV7-9 and TRBJ2-7, reads DTGVSQNPRHKITKRGQNVTFRCDPISEHNRLYWYRQTLGQGPEFLTYFQNEAQLEKSRLLSDRFSAERPKGSFSTLEIQRTEQGDSAMYLCASSLEGGAEYFGPGTRLTVT.

The CDR3 DNA follows: TGCGCCAGCAGCTTGGGCTTCCTAGCGGGGGGCCAAGAGACCCAGTACTTC. Residues: CASSLGFLAGGQETQYF. V usage is TRBV5-1 and J usage is TRBJ2-5; 11 bases are shared with TRBD2. Trimming at V came to 0 bases and at J to 1 base, leaving 5 bases not matched to a gene. This CDR3 contains 17 residues. Per the germline V gene, CDR1 is SGHRS and CDR2 is YFSETQ.

The chain recombines TRBV5-4 with TRBJ2-7; possibly TRBD2 for D (6 bases). Germline CDR1 reads SGHNT; CDR2 reads YYREEE (reference sequence). There are 11 residues in the CDR3. The CDR3 loop reads CAGGWGYEQYF. CDR3 nucleotides: TGTGCGGGGGGTTGGGGTTACGAGCAGTACTTC.

The rearrangement links TRBV13 to TRBJ2-7; D not resolved. V was trimmed by 5 bases and J by 2 bases, leaving 7 bases between them. Germline V gene sequence: CDR1 PRHDT, CDR2 FYEKMQ (reference sequence). The length of the CDR3 is 12 residues. The CDR3 sequence: CASSGRPYEQYF. The CDR3 DNA reads TGTGCCAGCAGCGGCCGCCCCTACGAGCAGTACTTC.

The chain combines TRBV11-3 with TRBJ2-5, with TRBD1 matching 9 bases. Trimming at V came to 5 bases and at J to 2 bases, leaving 9 bases not matched to a gene. CDR1 and CDR2 from the germline V gene are SGHNT and YENEEA. This CDR3 spans 16 amino acids. The CDR3 DNA is TGTGCCAGCAGCAAAGCGGGACAGGGACCTCAAGAGACCCAGTACTTC. This translates into CASSKAGQGPQETQYF.

The CDR3 reads CASSLAGGGINEQFF. The CDR3 DNA sequence: TGCGCCAGCAGCTTGGCCGGCGGGGGGATCAATGAGCAGTTCTTC. The V gene is TRBV5-1, the J gene TRBJ2-1; 8 positions agree with TRBD2. J lost 6 bases, V lost 0 bases, and 5 bases had no gene match. The CDR3 is made up of 15 amino acids. Germline V CDR1 and CDR2: SGHRS, YFSETQ.

This clone was observed once. The chain has TRBV3-1 (or the pseudogene TRBV3-2) and TRBJ2-1; 11 positions agree with TRBD2. V lost 6 bases, J lost 7 bases, and 11 bases stayed unmatched. The CDR3 has 16 amino acids. The germline CDR1 and CDR2 sequences are LGHDT and YNNKEL (reference sequence). The CDR3 sequence is CASRHYTSGGLNEQFF. DNA of the CDR3: TGTGCCAGCAGACACTATACTAGCGGGGGTTTAAATGAGCAGTTCTTC.

The rearrangement uses TRBV3-1 (or the pseudogene TRBV3-2) and TRBJ2-7; TRBD1 aligns across 9 bases. Germline V CDR1 and CDR2: LGHDT, YNNKEL (reference sequence). This CDR3 contains 16 residues. The V segment lost 1 base and the J segment 3 bases; nucleotides outside the gene matches: 7. The CDR3 sequence: CASSQVGQGKFYEQYF. The CDR3 DNA follows: TGTGCCAGCAGCCAAGTCGGACAGGGGAAATTCTACGAGCAGTACTTC.

The chain couples TRBV2 to TRBJ2-3, with 10 bases matching TRBD2. After removal of 11 bases from V and 7 bases from J, the junction contained 15 bases not matched to a gene. Germline V gene lookup returns CDR1 SNHLY and CDR2 FYNNEI. The CDR3 is made up of 15 amino acids. As DNA, the CDR3 is TGTGCCCGTACGGTGGAGCGGGGGGGCAAAAATACGCAGTATTTT. The encoded protein is CARTVERGGKNTQYF.

This clone came up once. The chain links TRBV30 to TRBJ1-1, with D possibly TRBD1 on 6 matching bases. The CDR3 runs 14 residues. The germline V and J ends were trimmed by 4 bases and 4 bases, with 16 bases remaining between them. Germline lookup yields CDR1 GTSNPN and CDR2 SVGIG (reference sequence). The DNA for the CDR3 is TGTGCCTGGACTCCCTTACAGGGTGCCACTGAAGCTTTCTTT. Its translation is CAWTPLQGATEAFF.

This clone was counted only a few times. The rearrangement uses TRBV18 and TRBJ1-2; TRBD1 might be the D (5 bases). Per the germline V gene, CDR1 is KGHSH and CDR2 is LQKENI. Trimming left V 3 bases short and J 4 bases short, with 15 bases between. This CDR3 has 15 amino acids. CDR3 region: CASSPGQGRSYGYTF. The CDR3 DNA follows: TGTGCCAGCTCACCGGGCCAGGGAAGGAGCTATGGCTACACCTTC.

This rearrangement joins TRBV7-3 to TRBJ2-2; D gene uncertain. V lost 5 bases to trimming and J lost 4 bases, with 8 bases between them. There are 13 residues in the CDR3. Germline CDR1 reads SGHTA; CDR2 reads FQGTGA. CDR3 nucleotide sequence: TGTGCCAGCAGCCAAACTCTCACCGGGGAGCTGTTTTTT. It yields the protein CASSQTLTGELFF. The complete variable domain, with remaining parts taken from reference TRBV7-3 and TRBJ2-2, reads GAGVSQTPSNKVTEKGKYVELRCDPISGHTALYWYRQSLGQGPEFLIYFQGTGAADDSGLPNDRFFAVRPEGSVSTLKIQRTERGDSAVYLCASSQTLTGELFFGEGSRLTVL.

By sample share, this clone is large (0.1 to 1%). V usage is TRBV5-1 and J usage is TRBJ1-2; TRBD1 is a possible D gene (6 bases). V shed 2 bases and J shed 7 bases, with 12 bases lying between them. Germline loops: CDR1 SGHRS, CDR2 YFSETQ. The CDR3 spans 13 residues. CDR3 residues: CASSLQGRSGYTF. CDR3 sequence (DNA): TGCGCCAGCAGCTTACAGGGCAGGAGTGGCTACACCTTC.

This clone was observed a single time. The rearrangement uses TRBV11-3 and TRBJ2-3; D assignment may be TRBD1 or TRBD2 (6 bases each). This CDR3 is 17 amino acids long. V lost 4 bases and J lost 1, with 18 bases in between. Germline V gives CDR1 SGHNT, CDR2 YENEEA. The CDR3 spells CASSSNGGTPGTDTQYF. The CDR3 nucleotides are TGTGCCAGCAGCTCGAACGGGGGCACACCTGGCACAGATACGCAGTATTTT.